Below, one T cell receptor (beta chain) is given with its context. Its antigen has not been determined. Nothing much larger sits one base from this clone, and base qualities are not available. These data belong to a study of cytotoxic CD8 clonotypes in ibrutinib-treated CLL (dated by TCRdb to the early 2020s). As for the study more broadly: The cohort had over ten relapsed/refractory and 15 treatment-naive patients; under 18 were IGHV unmutated. Samples at response were collected after a median of about 11 months of treatment, with a range of roughly 6 to 36 months. Cryopreserved peripheral blood mononuclear cells were collected at three points: before therapy, at response, and at either sustained remission or disease progression. Samples averaged around 280,000 productive templates and about 94,000 productive rearrangements. Responses were partial in roughly 24 patients and complete in 2; after median about 5.5 years follow-up, about 14 stayed in remission and approximately 12 progressed. Of the 90 or so participants in the trial, 25 to 30 had longitudinal samples available. Every sample from remission and from progressive disease was obtained while the patients were still on ibrutinib.

The goal of deep resolution MiSeq sequencing was a depth between 1 in 1 million and 1 in 200,000 T cells, and coverage averaged 10x per clonotype. The immunoSEQ hsTCRB Kit was used to generate the TCR beta libraries. On the study's bioinformatics: Data were analyzed with ImmunoSEQ Data Assistant and ImmunoSEQ Analyzer, with V, D and J genes assigned per IMGT definitions. Clonality, which ranges from 0 to 1, was calculated by subtracting the normalized Shannon entropy of productive rearrangement frequencies from one. Public clonotype analysis was restricted to overrepresented clonotypes comprising at least 0.05% of each patient's repertoire. More than ten repertoires from age-matched healthy donors, obtained from immuneACCESS, served as clonality controls. The clones in this table, taken by TCRdb from immuneACCESS, are in-frame only. Not every clone is retained; where verified, under half of the shortfall comes from an unresolved V gene, and the cause of the rest is unknown. D and trimming were read from the DNA, whereas the V and J calls and clone size are those reported in that table. For this sample the table gives 65,000 to 90,000 clones, of which over 65% were detected only once. About 40% of the sample lies in the top ten.

Read against the paper, the sample's time point label means: roughly 25 months on ibrutinib. For TCR beta library preparation, 1.5 to 2.5 micrograms of genomic DNA were extracted from the cryopreserved PBMCs. Longitudinal blood samples from CLL patients on ibrutinib monotherapy were analyzed using high-throughput TCR beta sequencing. The patients were enrolled in a single-center, open-label phase 2 trial of ibrutinib monotherapy. Study-level results and caveats: Baseline clonality was found to be higher than that of age-matched healthy donors and was strongly correlated with circulating CD8+ T-cell counts. Clonality rose at ibrutinib response, remained stable during sustained remission, and dropped back toward baseline at progression. Public clonotypes were rare and either shrank or stayed stable during treatment, and the rise in clonality at ibrutinib response reflected expansion of private clonotypes. Sampling times were not matched between sustained-remission and progressing patients, and lymph node repertoires were not studied.

The germline V gene provides CDR1 MRHNA and CDR2 SNTAGT. From the cysteine through the phenylalanine, the CDR3 covers 14 amino acids. Kept here is only the CDR3 DNA, which spans 42 bases and is read in frame from base 1. Source: PBMCs, taken after 24 months of ibrutinib treatment. The sequence joins TRBV6-4 to TRBJ2-2, and 7 bases in between align with TRBD1. The receptor was isolated from a human donor with chronic lymphocytic leukemia. CDR3 sequence: CANGPGQHTGELFF. The nucleotide sequence reads TGTGCAAACGGCCCGGGACAGCATACCGGGGAGCTGTTTTTT.